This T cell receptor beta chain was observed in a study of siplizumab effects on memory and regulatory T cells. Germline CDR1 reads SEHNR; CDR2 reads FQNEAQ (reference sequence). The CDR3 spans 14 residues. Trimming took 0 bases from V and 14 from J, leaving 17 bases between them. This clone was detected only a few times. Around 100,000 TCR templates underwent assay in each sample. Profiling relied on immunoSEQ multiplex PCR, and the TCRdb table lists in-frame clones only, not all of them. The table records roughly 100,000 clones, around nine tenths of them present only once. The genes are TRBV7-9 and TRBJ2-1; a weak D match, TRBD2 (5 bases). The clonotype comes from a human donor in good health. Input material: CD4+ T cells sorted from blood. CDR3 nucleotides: TGTGCCAGCAGCTTAGCCCTAGCCGCCTTGGGAGAGTTCTTC. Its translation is CASSLALAALGEFF.